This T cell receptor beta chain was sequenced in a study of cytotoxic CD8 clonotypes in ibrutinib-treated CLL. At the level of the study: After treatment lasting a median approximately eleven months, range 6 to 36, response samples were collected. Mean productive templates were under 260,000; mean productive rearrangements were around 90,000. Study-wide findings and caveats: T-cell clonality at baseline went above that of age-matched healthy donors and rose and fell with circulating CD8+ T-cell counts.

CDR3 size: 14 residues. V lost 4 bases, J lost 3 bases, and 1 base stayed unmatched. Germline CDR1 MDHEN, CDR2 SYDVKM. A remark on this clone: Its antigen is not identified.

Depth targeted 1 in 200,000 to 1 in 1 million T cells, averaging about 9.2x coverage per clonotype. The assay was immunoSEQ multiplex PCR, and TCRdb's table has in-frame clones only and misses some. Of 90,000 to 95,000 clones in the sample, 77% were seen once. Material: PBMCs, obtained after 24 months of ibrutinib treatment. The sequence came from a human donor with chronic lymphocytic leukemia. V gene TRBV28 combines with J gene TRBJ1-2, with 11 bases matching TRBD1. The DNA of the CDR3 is TGTGCCAGCAGTTGGGGACAGGGGGACTATGGCTACACCTTC. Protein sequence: CASSWGQGDYGYTF.